The T cell receptor (beta chain) under discussion was sequenced for a study of monozygotic twins with inflammatory bowel disease. CDR1 is LNHDA, CDR2 SQIVND, per germline (reference sequence). The CDR3 has 15 amino acids. Each CDR3 protein gets one entry in TCRdb, which reprocessed the 5' RACE reads and gives no DNA. The listing records approximately 390,000 distinct CDR3 sequences. The V and J genes are TRBV19 and TRBJ1-5; no DNA is available, so the TRBD1 call from TCRdb remains unchecked. Sequencing was done on a sample of blood. The TCR comes from a human donor with ulcerative colitis or Crohn's disease, or a healthy co-twin of an affected twin (not recorded which). CDR3 loop: CASTPGQGRNQPQHF. Complete variable domain (other parts from reference TRBV19 and TRBJ1-5): DGGITQSPKYLFRKEGQNVTLSCEQNLNHDAMYWYRQDPGQGLRLIYYSQIVNDFQKGDIAEGYSVSREKKESFPLTVTSAQKNPTAFYLCASTPGQGRNQPQHFGDGTRLSIL.